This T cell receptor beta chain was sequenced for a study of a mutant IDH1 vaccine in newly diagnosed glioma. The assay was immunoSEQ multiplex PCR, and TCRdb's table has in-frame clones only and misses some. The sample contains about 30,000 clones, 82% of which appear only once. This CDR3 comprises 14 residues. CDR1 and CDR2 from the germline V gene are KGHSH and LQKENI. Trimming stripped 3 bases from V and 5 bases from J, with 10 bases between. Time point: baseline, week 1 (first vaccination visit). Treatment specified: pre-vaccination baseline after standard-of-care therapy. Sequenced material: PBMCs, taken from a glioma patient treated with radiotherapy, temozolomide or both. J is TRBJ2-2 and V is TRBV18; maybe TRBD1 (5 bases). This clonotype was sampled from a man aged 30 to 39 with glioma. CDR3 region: CASSPGLGTGELFF. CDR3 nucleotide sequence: TGTGCCAGCTCACCGGGGCTGGGAACCGGGGAGCTGTTTTTT. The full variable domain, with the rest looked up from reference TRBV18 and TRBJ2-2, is NAGVMQNPRHLVRRRGQEARLRCSPMKGHSHVYWYRQLPEEGLKFMVYLQKENIIDESGMPKERFSAEFPKEGPSILRIQQVVRGDSAAYFCASSPGLGTGELFFGEGSRLTVL.